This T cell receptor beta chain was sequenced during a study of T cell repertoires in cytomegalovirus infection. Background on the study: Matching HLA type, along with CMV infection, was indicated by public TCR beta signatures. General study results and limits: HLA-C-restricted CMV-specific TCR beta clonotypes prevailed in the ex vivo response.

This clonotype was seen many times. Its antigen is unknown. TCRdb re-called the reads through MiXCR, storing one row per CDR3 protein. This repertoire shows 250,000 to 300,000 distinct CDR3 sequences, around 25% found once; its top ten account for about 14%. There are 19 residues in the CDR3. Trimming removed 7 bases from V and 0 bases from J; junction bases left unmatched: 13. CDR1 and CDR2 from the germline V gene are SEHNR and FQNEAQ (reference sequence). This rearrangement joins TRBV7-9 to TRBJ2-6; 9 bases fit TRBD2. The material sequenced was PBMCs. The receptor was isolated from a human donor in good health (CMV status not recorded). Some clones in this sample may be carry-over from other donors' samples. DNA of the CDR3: TGTGCCAGCAACCCGAAAAGCGGGGGGATCGTCTCTGGGGCCAACGTCCTGACTTTC. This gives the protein CASNPKSGGIVSGANVLTF.